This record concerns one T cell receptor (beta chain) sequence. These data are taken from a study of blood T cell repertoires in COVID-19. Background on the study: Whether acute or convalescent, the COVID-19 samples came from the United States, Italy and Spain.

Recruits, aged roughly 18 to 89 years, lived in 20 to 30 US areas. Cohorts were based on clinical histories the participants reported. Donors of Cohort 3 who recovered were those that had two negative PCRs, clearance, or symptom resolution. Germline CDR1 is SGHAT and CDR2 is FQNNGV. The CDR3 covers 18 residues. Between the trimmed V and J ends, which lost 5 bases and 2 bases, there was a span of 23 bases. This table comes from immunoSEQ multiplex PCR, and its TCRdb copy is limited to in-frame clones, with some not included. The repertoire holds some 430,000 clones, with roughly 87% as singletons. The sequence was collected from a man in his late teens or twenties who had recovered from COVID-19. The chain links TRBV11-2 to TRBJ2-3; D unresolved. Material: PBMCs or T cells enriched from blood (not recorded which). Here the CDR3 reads CASSLQLLAGWATDTQYF. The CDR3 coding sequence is TGTGCCAGCAGCCTGCAACTCTTGGCAGGATGGGCCACAGATACGCAGTATTTT.